These T cell receptor beta chains were read from a single sample in a study of blood T cells in healthy people across ages. Using its own MiXCR run on the 5' RACE reads, TCRdb lists one record per CDR3 protein. The sample gives about 930,000 distinct CDR3 sequences, 25% to 35% of which show up once; around 9.6% is in the top ten. The sample was also reused in another study, on T cells of mothers and their children.

Sequenced material: blood. The origin of the receptors is a woman between 40 and 55 years old in good health. Both conserved end residues are part of each CDR3. Each record gives: V gene, J gene, CDR3 protein.

V: TRBV7-3
J: TRBJ2-2
CDR3: CASSLQPGLANTGELFF

V: TRBV5-1
J: TRBJ2-7
CDR3: CASSWGTGAAYEQYF

V: TRBV9
J: TRBJ2-5
CDR3: CASSQSTTQETQYF

V: TRBV7-2
J: TRBJ1-5
CDR3: CASSLTQNQPQHF

V: TRBV20-1
J: TRBJ2-3
CDR3: CSAGGPLTDTQYF

V: TRBV28
J: TRBJ1-2
CDR3: CASSSPDRVSGGYTF

V: TRBV5-5
J: TRBJ1-1
CDR3: CASSEFRGFRTETEAFF

V: TRBV28
J: TRBJ1-3
CDR3: CASSLWGRRSNSGNTIYF

V: TRBV29-1
J: TRBJ2-5
CDR3: CSVQGTSNRAYF

V: TRBV7-2
J: TRBJ2-7
CDR3: CASSSELAGPPTYEQYF

V: TRBV10-3
J: TRBJ1-5
CDR3: CAISSTASHSNQPQHF

V: TRBV12-3/TRBV12-4
J: TRBJ1-5
CDR3: CASSLRWTESNQPQHF

V: TRBV5-1
J: TRBJ1-5
CDR3: CASSLSGHSNQPQHF